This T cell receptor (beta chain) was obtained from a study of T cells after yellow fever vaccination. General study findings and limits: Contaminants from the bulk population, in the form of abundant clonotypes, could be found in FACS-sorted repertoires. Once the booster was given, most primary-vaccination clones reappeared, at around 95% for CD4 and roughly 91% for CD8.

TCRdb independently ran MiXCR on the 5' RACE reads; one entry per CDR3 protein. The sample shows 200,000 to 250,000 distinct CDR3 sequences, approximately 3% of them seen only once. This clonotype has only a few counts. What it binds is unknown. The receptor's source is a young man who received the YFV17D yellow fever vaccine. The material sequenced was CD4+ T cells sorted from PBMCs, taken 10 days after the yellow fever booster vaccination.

The CDR3 loop reads CASSLNTGVQPQHF. CDR3 bases: TGTGCCAGCAGCCTCAATACAGGGGTTCAGCCCCAGCATTTT. The chain joins TRBV12-3 or TRBV12-4 to TRBJ1-5; 7 positions match TRBD1. The junction had 8 bases not matched to a gene; V was cut back by 6 bases and J by 6 bases. This CDR3 comprises 14 residues.